This note documents a single TCR beta chain sequence. These data originate in a study of control samples from healthy donors and cancer patients. Some clones are missing from TCRdb's copy, which holds only in-frame ones; the method was immunoSEQ multiplex PCR. The sample lists tens of thousands of clones; around 90% were seen once. The TCR comes from a woman aged 50 to 60 with colorectal cancer. Sequenced material: PBMCs.

CDR3 nucleotides: TGTGCCAGCAGTTTAGGGGAAGAAAAACTGTTTTTT. Protein sequence: CASSLGEEKLFF. J is TRBJ1-4 and V is TRBV12-3 or TRBV12-4, with D unresolved. This CDR3 is 12 amino acids long. Trimming removed 1 base at V and 8 bases at J, with 5 bases between.